Presented here are 8 T cell receptor beta chains from one specimen sequenced in a study of technical replicates of blood from several donors. Clones were read by immunoSEQ multiplex PCR, and TCRdb kept only the in-frame ones, dropping some. The sample holds 75,000 to 95,000 clones, around 91% seen once. Sequencing input: T cells isolated from PBMCs. Receptors were obtained from a human donor in good health.

The chain combines TRBV23-1 with TRBJ2-1, with D maybe TRBD1 (6 bases). TRBV23-1 is an ORF for which the function is uncertain. V was pared by 10 bases and J by 4 bases, with 20 bases between. CDR3 length: 15 residues. DNA of the CDR3: TGCGCCACCAACAACCCCCAGGGGCGATACAATGAGCAGTTCTTC. It codes for CATNNPQGRYNEQFF.

This chain uses TRBV7-3 with TRBJ2-3, with D perhaps TRBD2 (6 bases). V lost 6 bases to trimming and J lost 5 bases, with 30 bases between them. Germline assignment: CDR1 SGHTA and CDR2 FQGTGA. The CDR3 contains 19 residues. The CDR3 loop reads CASRPTSSTFSGSGDTQYF. The CDR3 bases are TGTGCCAGCAGACCCACTAGCTCAACATTTTCTGGGAGTGGAGATACGCAGTATTTT.

V gene TRBV28 combines with J gene TRBJ1-2; 9 bases match TRBD1. The CDR3 consists of 14 residues. CDR1 is MDHEN, CDR2 SYDVKM, per germline. The J segment lost 4 bases and the V segment lost 3 bases, leaving 3 bases of the junction unmatched. The CDR3 sequence is CASSLGQGIYGYTF. The CDR3 nucleotides are TGTGCCAGCAGTTTGGGACAGGGAATCTATGGCTACACCTTC.

DNA for the CDR3: TGTGCCAGCAGCTTAGAGGGGGGGTTGGATCAGCCCCAGCATTTT. Protein sequence: CASSLEGGLDQPQHF. The genes are TRBV7-6 and TRBJ1-5; D may be TRBD1 (6 bases). CDR1 SGHVS and CDR2 FNYEAQ come from the germline V gene. The CDR3 covers 15 residues. Trimming took 1 base from V and 5 from J, leaving 12 bases between them.

The chain recombines TRBV18 with TRBJ1-1; D may be TRBD1 (5 bases). V dropped 2 bases and J dropped 2 bases, with 12 bases sitting between them. Germline V lookup: CDR1 KGHSH, CDR2 LQKENI. This CDR3 spans 15 amino acids. The chain's CDR3 is CASSPTTEPNTEAFF. CDR3 DNA sequence: TGTGCCAGCTCACCAACGACAGAACCAAACACTGAAGCTTTCTTT.

The CDR3, as DNA: TGTGCCAGCTCACCGACAGGGAACACTGAAGCTTTCTTT. It encodes CASSPTGNTEAFF. The rearrangement uses TRBV18 and TRBJ1-1, with D perhaps matching TRBD1 (6 bases). Germline V CDR1 and CDR2: KGHSH, LQKENI. With 3 bases removed from V and 1 base from J, the gap between germline ends came to 6 bases. The CDR3 is 13 residues long.

CDR3 nucleotide sequence: TGTGCCAGCACCGCGAGGGCGGATACGCAGTATTTT. Amino acid sequence: CASTARADTQYF. This chain links TRBV28 with TRBJ2-3; TRBD2 is a possible D gene (5 bases). Trimming cost V 7 bases and J 6 bases, with 11 bases left between them. In germline, CDR1 is MDHEN, CDR2 SYDVKM. The CDR3 has 12 residues.

CDR3 sequence reads: CATSTLGTGVAETQYF. The CDR3 DNA is TGTGCCACCAGCACCTTAGGGACGGGAGTTGCGGAGACCCAGTACTTC. The rearrangement joins TRBV15 to TRBJ2-5; D may be TRBD2 (6 bases). The V gene's germline CDR1 is LNHNV and CDR2 YYDKDF (reference sequence). This CDR3 spans 16 amino acids. Trimming stripped 4 bases from V and 5 bases from J, with 20 bases between.